This T cell receptor (beta chain) is from a study of blood T cell repertoires in COVID-19. Across the whole study: From T cells, B-cell-depleted T cells, or PBMCs came the material, which was cDNA or gDNA.

Those enrolled, adults aged roughly 18 to 90 years, came from some 25 US areas. Cohort 3 recovered donors had two negative PCRs, clearance, or symptom resolution. Produced via immunoSEQ multiplex PCR; TCRdb's table is partial and in-frame only. Among 140,000 or so clones listed, 85% to 90% were seen once. This CDR3 contains 17 residues. CDR1 and CDR2 (germline): SEHNR, FQNEAQ (reference sequence). V was pared by 4 bases and J by 6 bases, with 22 bases between. Sequencing was done on a sample of PBMCs or T cells enriched from blood (not recorded which). This chain uses TRBV7-9 with TRBJ2-1, with D perhaps TRBD1 (7 bases). This TCR was recovered from a man in his 60s who had recovered from COVID-19. The CDR3 spells CASSSGGLYIAGNEQFF. Written as DNA, the CDR3 is TGTGCCAGCAGCTCAGGGGGGCTTTACATTGCGGGCAATGAGCAGTTCTTC.